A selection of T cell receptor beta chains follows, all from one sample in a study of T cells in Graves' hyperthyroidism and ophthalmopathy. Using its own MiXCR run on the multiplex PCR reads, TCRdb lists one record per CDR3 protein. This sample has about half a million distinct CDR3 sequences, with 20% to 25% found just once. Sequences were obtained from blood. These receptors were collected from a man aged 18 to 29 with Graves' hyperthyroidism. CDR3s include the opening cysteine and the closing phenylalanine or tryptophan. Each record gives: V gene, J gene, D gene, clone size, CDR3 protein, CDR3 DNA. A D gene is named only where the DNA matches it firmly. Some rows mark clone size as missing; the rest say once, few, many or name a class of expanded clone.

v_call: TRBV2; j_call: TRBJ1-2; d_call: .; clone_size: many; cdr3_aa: CASSPGSLYGYTF; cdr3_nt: TGTGCCAGCAGCCCGGGCAGCCTCTATGGCTACACCTTC
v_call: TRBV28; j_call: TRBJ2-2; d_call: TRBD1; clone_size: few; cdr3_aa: CASSRNRGRNTGELFF; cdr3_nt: TGTGCCAGCAGTAGGAACAGGGGTCGGAACACCGGGGAGCTGTTTTTT
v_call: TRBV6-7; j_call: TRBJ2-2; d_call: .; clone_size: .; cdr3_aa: CASDRTVTGELFF; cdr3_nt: TGTGCCAGTGACCGCACGGTGACCGGGGAGCTGTTTTTT
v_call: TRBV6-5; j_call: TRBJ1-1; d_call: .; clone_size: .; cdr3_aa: CASSWWGGTEAFF; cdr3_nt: TGTGCCAGCAGTTGGTGGGGGGGAACTGAAGCTTTCTTT
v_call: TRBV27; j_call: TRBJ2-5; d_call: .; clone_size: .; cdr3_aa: CASSSSWTRPETQYF; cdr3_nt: .
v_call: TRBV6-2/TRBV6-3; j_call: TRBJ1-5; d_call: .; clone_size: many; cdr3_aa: CASSYLPPGPLSNQPQHF; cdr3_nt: TGTGCCAGCAGTTACCTCCCCCCAGGGCCCTTAAGCAATCAGCCCCAGCATTTT
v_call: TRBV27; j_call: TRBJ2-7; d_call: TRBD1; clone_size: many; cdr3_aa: CASRPGQGLWYEQYF; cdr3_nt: TGTGCCAGCAGGCCCGGACAGGGGTTGTGGTACGAGCAGTACTTC
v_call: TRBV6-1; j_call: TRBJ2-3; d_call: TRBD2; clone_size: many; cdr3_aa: CASGPVGLAGTDTQYF; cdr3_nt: TGTGCCAGCGGGCCGGTCGGACTAGCGGGGACAGATACGCAGTATTTT
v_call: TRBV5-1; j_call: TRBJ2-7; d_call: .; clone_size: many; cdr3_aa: CASSPSRDEQYF; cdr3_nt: TGCGCCAGCAGCCCGTCGAGGGACGAGCAGTACTTC
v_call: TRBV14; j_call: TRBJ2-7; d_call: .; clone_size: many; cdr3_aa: CASSLRQAAYEQYF; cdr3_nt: TGTGCCAGCAGCCTGAGACAGGCCGCCTACGAGCAGTACTTC
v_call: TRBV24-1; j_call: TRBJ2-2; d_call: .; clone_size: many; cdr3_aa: CATSDINTGELFF; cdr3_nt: TGTGCCACCAGTGATATTAACACCGGGGAGCTGTTTTTT
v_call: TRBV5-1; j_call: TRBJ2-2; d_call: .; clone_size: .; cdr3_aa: CASSLRGAWTGELFF; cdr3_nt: TGCGCCAGCAGCTTGCGGGGGGCTTGGACCGGGGAGCTGTTTTTT
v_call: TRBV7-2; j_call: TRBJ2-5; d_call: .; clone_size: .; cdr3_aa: CASSSSGEQTQYF; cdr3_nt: TGTGCCAGCAGCTCCTCGGGAGAGCAGACCCAGTACTTC
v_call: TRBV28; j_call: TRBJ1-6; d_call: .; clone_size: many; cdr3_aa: CASRAGLGTSSYNSPLHF; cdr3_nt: TGTGCCAGCCGCGCAGGGCTTGGGACGAGCTCCTATAATTCACCCCTCCACTTT
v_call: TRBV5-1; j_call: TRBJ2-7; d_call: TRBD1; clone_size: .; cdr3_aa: CASSLNQGAGYEQYF; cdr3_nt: TGCGCCAGCAGCTTGAACCAGGGGGCCGGATACGAGCAGTACTTC
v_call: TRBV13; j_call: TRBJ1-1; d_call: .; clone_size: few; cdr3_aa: CASHGGRGPEAFF; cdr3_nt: TGTGCCAGCCACGGGGGGCGGGGGCCTGAAGCTTTCTTT
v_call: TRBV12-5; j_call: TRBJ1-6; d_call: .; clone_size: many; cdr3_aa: CASCSSIDNSPLHF; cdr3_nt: TGTGCTAGTTGTTCCTCTATTGATAATTCACCCCTCCACTTT
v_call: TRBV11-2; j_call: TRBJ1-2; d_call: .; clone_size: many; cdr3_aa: CASSRIRDAQPYGYTF; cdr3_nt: TGTGCCAGCAGCCGGATCCGGGACGCACAGCCCTATGGCTACACCTTC
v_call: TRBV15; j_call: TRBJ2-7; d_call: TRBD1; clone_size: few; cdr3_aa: CATSRSRGLRDEQYF; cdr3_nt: TGTGCCACCAGCAGGTCGAGGGGGCTTCGCGACGAGCAGTACTTC
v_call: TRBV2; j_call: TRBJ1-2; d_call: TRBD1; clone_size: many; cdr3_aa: CASSWTGAANGYTF; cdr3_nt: TGTGCCAGCAGCTGGACAGGGGCCGCAAATGGCTACACCTTC
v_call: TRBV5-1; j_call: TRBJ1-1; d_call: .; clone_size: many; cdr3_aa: CASSLVGGAEITEAFF; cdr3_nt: TGCGCCAGCAGCTTGGTGGGGGGGGCTGAAATCACTGAAGCTTTCTTT
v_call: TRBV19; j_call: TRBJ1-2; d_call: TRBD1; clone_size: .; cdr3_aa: CASNRGPNYGYTF; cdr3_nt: TGTGCCAGTAACAGGGGGCCTAACTATGGCTACACCTTC
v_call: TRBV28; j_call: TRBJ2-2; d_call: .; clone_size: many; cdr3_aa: CASSGALNTGELFF; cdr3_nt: TGTGCCAGCAGCGGGGCTTTGAACACCGGGGAGCTGTTTTTT
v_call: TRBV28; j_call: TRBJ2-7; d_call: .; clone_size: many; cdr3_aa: CASSQPRRDPRHEQYF; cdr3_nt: TGTGCCAGCAGTCAGCCCAGGAGGGACCCAAGGCACGAGCAGTACTTC
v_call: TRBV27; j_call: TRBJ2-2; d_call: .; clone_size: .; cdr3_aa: CASSLAPGPGELFF; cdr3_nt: TGTGCCAGCAGTTTAGCTCCGGGACCCGGGGAGCTGTTTTTT
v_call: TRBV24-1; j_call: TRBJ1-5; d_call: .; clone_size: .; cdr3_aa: CATSDGQGIQPQHF; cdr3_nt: TGTGCCACCAGTGATGGGCAGGGCATTCAGCCCCAGCATTTT
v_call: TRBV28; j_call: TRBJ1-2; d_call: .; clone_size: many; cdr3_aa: CASSPGPGRVGYGYTF; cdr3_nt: TGTGCCAGCAGTCCGGGACCCGGCAGGGTGGGCTATGGCTACACCTTC
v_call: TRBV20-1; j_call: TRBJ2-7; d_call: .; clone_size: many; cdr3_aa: CSARGPADYEQYF; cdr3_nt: TGCAGTGCTAGAGGCCCGGCGGACTACGAGCAGTACTTC
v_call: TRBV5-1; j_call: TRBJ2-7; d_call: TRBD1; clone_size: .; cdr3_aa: CASSLRGPAYEQYF; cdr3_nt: TGCGCCAGCAGCTTGAGGGGGCCCGCCTACGAGCAGTACTTC
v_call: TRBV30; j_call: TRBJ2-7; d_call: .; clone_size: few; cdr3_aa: CAWSVPIRARAYEQYF; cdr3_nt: TGTGCCTGGAGTGTACCTATCAGGGCCCGGGCATACGAGCAGTACTTC
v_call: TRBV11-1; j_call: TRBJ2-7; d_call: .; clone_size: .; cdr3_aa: CASSRLEGEQYF; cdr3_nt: TGTGCCAGCAGCCGACTAGAGGGGGAGCAGTACTTC
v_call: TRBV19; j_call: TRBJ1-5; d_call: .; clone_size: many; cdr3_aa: CASSMQGGSNQPQHF; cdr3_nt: TGTGCCAGTAGTATGCAGGGCGGTAGCAATCAGCCCCAGCATTTT
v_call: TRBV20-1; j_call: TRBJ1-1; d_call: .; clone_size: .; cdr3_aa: CSALAAIMNTEAFF; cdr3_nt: TGCAGTGCCCTTGCCGCGATAATGAACACTGAAGCTTTCTTT
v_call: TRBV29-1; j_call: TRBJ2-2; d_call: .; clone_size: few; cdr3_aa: CSVEKRTASNTGELFF; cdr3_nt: TGCAGCGTTGAGAAGAGGACGGCCTCGAACACCGGGGAGCTGTTTTTT
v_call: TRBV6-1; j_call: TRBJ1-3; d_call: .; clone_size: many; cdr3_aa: CARERAGAGNTIYF; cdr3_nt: TGTGCCCGCGAACGGGCAGGGGCTGGAAACACCATATATTTT
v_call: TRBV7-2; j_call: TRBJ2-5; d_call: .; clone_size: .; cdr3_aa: CASSRLGQQETQYF; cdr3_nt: TGTGCCAGCAGCCGCTTGGGACAACAAGAGACCCAGTACTTC
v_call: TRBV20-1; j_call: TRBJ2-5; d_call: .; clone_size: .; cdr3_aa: CSAPVHLGETQYF; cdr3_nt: TGCAGTGCCCCGGTCCATCTAGGGGAGACCCAGTACTTC
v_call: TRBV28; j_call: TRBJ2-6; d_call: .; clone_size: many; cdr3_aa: CASSRRSGANVLTF; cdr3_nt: TGTGCCAGCAGCCGTCGGTCTGGGGCCAACGTCCTGACTTTC
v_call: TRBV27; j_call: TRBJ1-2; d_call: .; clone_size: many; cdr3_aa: CASSLGLRSTF; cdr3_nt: TGTGCCAGCAGTTTAGGGCTCCGAAGTACCTTC
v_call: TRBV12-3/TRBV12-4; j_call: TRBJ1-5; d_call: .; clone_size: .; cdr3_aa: CASSSSGTSDQPQHF; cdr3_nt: TGTGCCAGCAGTTCATCCGGGACATCGGATCAGCCCCAGCATTTT
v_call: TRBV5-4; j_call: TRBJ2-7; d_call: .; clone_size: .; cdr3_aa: CASSHPPQSEQYF; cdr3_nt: TGTGCCAGCAGTCACCCGCCACAGAGCGAGCAGTACTTC
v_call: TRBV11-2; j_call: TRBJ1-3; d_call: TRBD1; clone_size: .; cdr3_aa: CASSLVPDRISGNTIYF; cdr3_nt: TGTGCCAGCAGCCTGGTCCCGGACAGGATCTCTGGAAACACCATATATTTT
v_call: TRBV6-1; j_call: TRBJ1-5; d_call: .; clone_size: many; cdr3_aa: CASTKSGTHQPQHF; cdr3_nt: TGTGCCAGCACGAAATCAGGGACCCATCAGCCCCAGCATTTT
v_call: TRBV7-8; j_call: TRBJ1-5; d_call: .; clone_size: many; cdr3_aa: CASSPRRTNQPQHF; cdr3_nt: TGTGCCAGCAGCCCCCGCAGGACTAATCAGCCCCAGCATTTT
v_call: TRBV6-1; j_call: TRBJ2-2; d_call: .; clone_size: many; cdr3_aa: CASSPGQAGIGELFF; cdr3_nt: TGTGCCAGCAGTCCCGGACAGGCGGGGATCGGGGAGCTGTTTTTT
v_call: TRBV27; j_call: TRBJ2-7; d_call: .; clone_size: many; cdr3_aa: CASSFLLGAEQYF; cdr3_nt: TGTGCCAGCAGCTTCCTCCTCGGGGCCGAGCAGTACTTC
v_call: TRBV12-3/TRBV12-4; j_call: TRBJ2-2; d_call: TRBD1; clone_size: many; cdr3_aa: CASSLSGGTGELFF; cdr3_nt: TGTGCCAGCAGTTTATCAGGGGGCACCGGGGAGCTGTTTTTT
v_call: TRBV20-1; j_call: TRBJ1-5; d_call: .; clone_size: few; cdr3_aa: CSARVGGALNQPQHF; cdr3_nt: TGCAGTGCTAGAGTAGGAGGGGCGTTAAATCAGCCCCAGCATTTT
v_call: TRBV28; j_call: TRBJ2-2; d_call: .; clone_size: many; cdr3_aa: CAIPRGNTGELFF; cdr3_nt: TGTGCCATACCCCGGGGGAACACCGGGGAGCTGTTTTTT